These 8 T cell receptor beta chains were sequenced from one sample in a study of lymphopenia after photon versus proton radiotherapy. Only in-frame clones appear in the TCRdb table, and some are missing; sequencing was by immunoSEQ multiplex PCR. This table holds about 50,000 clones, roughly 90% found once. The specimen was peripheral blood, collected from a patient treated with photon-based radiotherapy. These receptors were collected from a woman aged 40-49 years with cholangiocarcinoma.

The J gene is TRBJ2-1, the V gene TRBV7-2; D gene ambiguous. CDR3 length: 12 residues. The V end was cut by 2 bases, the J end by 8 bases, with 7 bases between. Germline V lookup: CDR1 SGHTA, CDR2 FQGNSA. CDR3 coding DNA: TGTGCCAGCAGCTTAACGAGGTATGAGCAGTTCTTC. Its protein product is CASSLTRYEQFF.

The chain is built from TRBV9 and TRBJ2-5; perhaps TRBD2 as D (6 bases). Germline CDR1 SGDLS, CDR2 YYNGEE. The CDR3 length is 14 residues. Trimming stripped 0 bases from V and 5 bases from J, with 11 bases between. This CDR3 is CASSVGGTEETQYF. CDR3 DNA sequence: TGTGCCAGCAGCGTAGGAGGGACTGAGGAGACCCAGTACTTC.

This clone was found once. The V gene is TRBV11-2, the J gene TRBJ1-4, with TRBD1 matching 9 bases. The CDR3 extends over 15 amino acids. The J segment lost 7 bases and the V segment lost 0 bases, leaving 3 bases of the junction unmatched. The germline gives CDR1 SGHAT, CDR2 FQNNGV. The CDR3 here is CASSLETGGGEKLFF. The CDR3 DNA is TGTGCCAGCAGCTTAGAGACAGGGGGTGGTGAAAAACTGTTTTTT.

CDR3 sequence reads: CASNRDVSYNEQFF. The CDR3 nucleotides are TGCGCCAGCAATCGGGACGTATCCTACAATGAGCAGTTCTTC. The V call is TRBV23-1, the J call TRBJ2-1, with D perhaps matching TRBD1 or TRBD2 (5 bases each). TRBV23-1 is reported as an ORF; its role is uncertain. The CDR3 consists of 14 residues. V lost 7 bases to trimming and J lost 1 base, with 11 bases between them.

The chain carries TRBV13 and TRBJ1-1; D might be TRBD1 (6 bases). The V end lost 5 bases, the J end lost 0 bases, and 13 bases lay between the germline ends. CDR3 length: 15 residues. CDR1 PRHDT and CDR2 FYEKMQ come from the germline V gene (reference sequence). CDR3: CASSTGQLMNTEAFF. DNA for the CDR3: TGTGCCAGCAGCACCGGACAGTTGATGAACACTGAAGCTTTCTTT.

The chain couples TRBV19 to TRBJ2-7; TRBD1 aligns across 9 bases. J was trimmed by 2 bases and V by 2 bases; bases with no gene match: 10. The CDR3 totals 17 residues. Germline V gene lookup returns CDR1 LNHDA and CDR2 SQIVND (reference sequence). For the CDR3, the DNA is TGTGCCAGTAGTATATACGGGACAGGGAGGGTCCCCTACGAGCAGTACTTC. This gives the protein CASSIYGTGRVPYEQYF. Using reference TRBV19 and TRBJ2-7 for the parts outside the CDR3, the full variable domain is DGGITQSPKYLFRKEGQNVTLSCEQNLNHDAMYWYRQDPGQGLRLIYYSQIVNDFQKGDIAEGYSVSREKKESFPLTVTSAQKNPTAFYLCASSIYGTGRVPYEQYFGPGTRLTVT.

This clone is a singleton in its sample. This rearrangement joins TRBV7-8 to TRBJ2-1, with a possible D match to TRBD2 (6 bases). The CDR3 totals 13 residues. The germline V and J ends were trimmed by 5 bases and 7 bases, with 12 bases remaining between them. Germline V gene data show CDR1 as SGHVS and CDR2 as FQNEAQ. The CDR3 bases are TGTGCCAGCAGCAAATACCGGGGGAATGAGCAGTTCTTC. Translation gives CASSKYRGNEQFF.

The CDR3 loop is CAWSVPPGTIYF. The CDR3 bases are TGTGCCTGGAGTGTACCCCCGGGCACCATATATTTT. This sequence joins TRBV30 and TRBJ1-3; no reliable D call. CDR3 length equals 12 residues. Trimming removed 0 bases from V and 9 bases from J, with 9 bases in between. Germline loops: CDR1 GTSNPN, CDR2 SVGIG (reference sequence).